This T cell receptor (beta chain) comes out of a study of T cell responses to AZD1222 COVID-19 vaccine. General study results and limits: Baseline serology detected seropositivity in only six AZD1222 recipients. Among the donors, most were white British and more were female, and clonal diversity was possibly underestimated.

Notes on this clone: Antigen specificity is unknown.

The protocol was immunoSEQ multiplex PCR, while the TCRdb copy is restricted to in-frame clones and leaves out a portion. Counted here are around 220,000 clones, approximately 94% occurring once; the ten biggest clones make up 1.5% to 2%. The CDR3 consists of 15 residues. Germline V gives CDR1 SGHRS, CDR2 YFSETQ. V trimming: 6 bases; J trimming: 2 bases; junction bases outside the gene matches: 8. This sample comprised peripheral blood, obtained 28 days after the second dose of the MenACWY control vaccine. The source is an adult who received the MenACWY meningococcal vaccine as a control. The chain has TRBV5-1 and TRBJ2-3; 8 positions agree with TRBD1. CDR3 DNA sequence: TGCGCCAGCAAAGGTTGGGGACAGGACACAGATACGCAGTATTTT. Residues: CASKGWGQDTDTQYF. The variable domain in full, with the rest retrieved from reference TRBV5-1 and TRBJ2-3, is KAGVTQTPRYLIKTRGQQVTLSCSPISGHRSVSWYQQTPGQGLQFLFEYFSETQRNKGNFPGRFSGRQFSNSRSEMNVSTLELGDSALYLCASKGWGQDTDTQYFGPGTRLTVL.